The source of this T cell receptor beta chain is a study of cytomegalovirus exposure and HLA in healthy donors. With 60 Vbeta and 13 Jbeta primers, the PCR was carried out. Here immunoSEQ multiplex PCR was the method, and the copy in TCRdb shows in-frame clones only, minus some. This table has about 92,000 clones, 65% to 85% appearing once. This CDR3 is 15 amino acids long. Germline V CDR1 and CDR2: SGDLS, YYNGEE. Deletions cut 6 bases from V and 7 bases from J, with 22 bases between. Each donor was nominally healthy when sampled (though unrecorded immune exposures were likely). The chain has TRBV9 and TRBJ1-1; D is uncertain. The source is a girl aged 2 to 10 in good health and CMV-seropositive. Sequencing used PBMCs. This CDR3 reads CASTTDGGNMDEAFF. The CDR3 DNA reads TGTGCCAGCACCACAGATGGAGGGAATATGGATGAAGCTTTCTTT.